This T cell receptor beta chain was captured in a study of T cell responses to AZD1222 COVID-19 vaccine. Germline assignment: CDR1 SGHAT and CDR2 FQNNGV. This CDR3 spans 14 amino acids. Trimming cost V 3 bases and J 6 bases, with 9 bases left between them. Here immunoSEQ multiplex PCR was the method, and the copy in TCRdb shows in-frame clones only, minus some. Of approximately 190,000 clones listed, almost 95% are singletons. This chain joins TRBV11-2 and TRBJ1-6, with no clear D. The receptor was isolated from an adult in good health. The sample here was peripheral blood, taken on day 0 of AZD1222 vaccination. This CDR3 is CASSLRGFNSPLHF. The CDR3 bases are TGTGCCAGCAGCTTGAGAGGGTTTAATTCACCCCTCCACTTT. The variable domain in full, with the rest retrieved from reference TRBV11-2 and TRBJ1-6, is EAGVAQSPRYKIIEKRQSVAFWCNPISGHATLYWYQQILGQGPKLLIQFQNNGVVDDSQLPKDRFSAERLKGVDSTLKIQPAKLEDSAVYLCASSLRGFNSPLHFGNGTRLTVT.